This TCR beta chain was retrieved from a study of molecular identifiers for immune sequencing clone quantification. Study at large: Across replicate runs, RNA obtained from about 20,000 or 100,000 naive CD8 cells was divided into five, with four undergoing sequencing.

Study results and caveats: Jurkat TCR RNA from one cell was spiked into 1 million or so naive cells, and it was reportedly detectable there. Barcode-sharing identical TCR molecules could underestimate highly expanded clone sizes.

One entry per CDR3 protein results from TCRdb running MiXCR on the PCR reads. The data hold approximately 590,000 distinct CDR3 sequences, with roughly 27% observed a single time. The authors sorted naive CD8 T cells as CD8+CD4-CCR7+CD45RA+. There are a few counts of this clonotype. Its target is not known. The receptor was isolated from a human donor in good health. Some libraries in this study had Jurkat cell RNA spiked in. The material sequenced was naive CD8+ T cells from blood, with Jurkat cell RNA spiked in. Noted subset: FACS-sorted CD8+CD4-CCR7+CD45RA+ naive T cells.

CDR3 nucleotide sequence: TGCAGTGCTGGTATGCGGGGAAGGGGCTCCTATAATTCACCCCTCCACTTT. Translated: CSAGMRGRGSYNSPLHF. The chain links TRBV20-1 to TRBJ1-6; a possible D gene is TRBD1 (5 bases). Trimming removed 5 bases at V and 0 bases at J, with 17 bases between. The CDR3 covers 17 residues. Looked up from germline, CDR1 is DFQATT and CDR2 is SNEGSKA (reference sequence).